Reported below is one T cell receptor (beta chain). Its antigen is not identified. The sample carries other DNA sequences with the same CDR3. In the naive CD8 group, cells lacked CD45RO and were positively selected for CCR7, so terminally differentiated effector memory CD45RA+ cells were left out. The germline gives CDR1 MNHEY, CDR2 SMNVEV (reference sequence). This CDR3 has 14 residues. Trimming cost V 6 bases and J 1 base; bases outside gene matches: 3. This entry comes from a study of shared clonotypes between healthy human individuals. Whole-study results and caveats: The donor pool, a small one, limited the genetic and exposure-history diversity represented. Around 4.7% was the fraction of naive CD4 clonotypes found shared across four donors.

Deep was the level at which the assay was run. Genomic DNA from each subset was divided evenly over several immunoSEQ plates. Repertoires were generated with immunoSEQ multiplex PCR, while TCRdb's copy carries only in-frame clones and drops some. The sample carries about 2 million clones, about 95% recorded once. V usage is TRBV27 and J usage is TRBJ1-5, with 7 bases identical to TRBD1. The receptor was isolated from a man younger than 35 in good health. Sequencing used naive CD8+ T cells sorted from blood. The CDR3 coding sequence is TGTGCCAGCAGCACAGGGGTGAGCAATCAGCCCCAGCATTTT. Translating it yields CASSTGVSNQPQHF.